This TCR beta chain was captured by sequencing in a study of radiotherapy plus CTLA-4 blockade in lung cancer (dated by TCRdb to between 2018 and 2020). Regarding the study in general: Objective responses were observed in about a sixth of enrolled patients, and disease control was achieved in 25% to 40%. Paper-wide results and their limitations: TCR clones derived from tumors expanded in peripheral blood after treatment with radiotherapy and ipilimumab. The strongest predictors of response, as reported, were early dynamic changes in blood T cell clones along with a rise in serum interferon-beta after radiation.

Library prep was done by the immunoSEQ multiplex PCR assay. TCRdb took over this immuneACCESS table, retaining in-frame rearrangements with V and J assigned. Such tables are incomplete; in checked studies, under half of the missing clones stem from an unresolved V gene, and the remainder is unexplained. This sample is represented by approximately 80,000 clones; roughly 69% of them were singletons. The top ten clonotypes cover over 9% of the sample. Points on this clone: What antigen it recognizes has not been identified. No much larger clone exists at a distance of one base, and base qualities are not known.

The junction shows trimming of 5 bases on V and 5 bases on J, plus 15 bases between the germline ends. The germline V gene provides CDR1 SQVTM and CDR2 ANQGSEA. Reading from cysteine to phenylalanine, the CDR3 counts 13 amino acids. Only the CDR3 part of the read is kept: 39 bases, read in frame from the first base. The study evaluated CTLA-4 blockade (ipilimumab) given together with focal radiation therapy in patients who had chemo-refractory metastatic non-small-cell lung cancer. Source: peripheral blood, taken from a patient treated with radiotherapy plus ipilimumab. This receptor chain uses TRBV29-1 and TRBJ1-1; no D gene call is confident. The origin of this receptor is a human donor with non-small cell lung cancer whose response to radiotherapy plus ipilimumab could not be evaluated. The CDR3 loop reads CSVWWEGRTEAFF. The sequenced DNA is TGCAGCGTTTGGTGGGAGGGTAGGACTGAAGCTTTCTTT.